These T cell receptor beta chains were read from a single sample in a study of T cell responses to AZD1222 COVID-19 vaccine. Sequenced by immunoSEQ multiplex PCR; TCRdb stores in-frame clones only, minus some. Of approximately 150,000 clones listed, about 82% were seen once; the top ten hold about 4.8%. The sequences come from peripheral blood, collected 28 days after the second AZD1222 dose. Receptor source: an adult who received the AZD1222 COVID-19 vaccine. Both conserved end residues are part of each CDR3. A D gene is named only where the DNA matches it firmly. The listing skips clone size in some rows; elsewhere it reads once, few, many or a size class.

CDR3 DNA: TGTGCCAGCAGCCAGAGGTACGAGCAGTACTTC
CDR3 protein: CASSQRYEQYF
D gene: -
J gene: TRBJ2-7
clone size: -
V gene: TRBV6-5

CDR3 DNA: TGTGCCAGCAGTTTAATCGGAGGCGGCGGCTACACCTTC
CDR3 protein: CASSLIGGGGYTF
D gene: -
J gene: TRBJ1-2
clone size: once
V gene: TRBV28

CDR3 DNA: TGTGCCAGTAGATTAAGGAGGGGATCTGAAGCTTTCTTT
CDR3 protein: CASRLRRGSEAFF
D gene: -
J gene: TRBJ1-1
clone size: few
V gene: TRBV19

CDR3 DNA: TGTGCCAGCAGGCCTGGGGGGACAGCAGGAAACACCATATATTTT
CDR3 protein: CASRPGGTAGNTIYF
D gene: TRBD1
J gene: TRBJ1-3
clone size: -
V gene: TRBV27

CDR3 DNA: TGTGCCAGCAGTGATGTAGGGTCAGTTACGCAGTATTTT
CDR3 protein: CASSDVGSVTQYF
D gene: -
J gene: TRBJ2-3
clone size: few
V gene: TRBV2

CDR3 DNA: TGTGCCAGCAGCAAACAGGGATTAGCGGATACGCAGTATTTT
CDR3 protein: CASSKQGLADTQYF
D gene: -
J gene: TRBJ2-3
clone size: once
V gene: TRBV21-1

CDR3 DNA: TGCGCCAGCAGCTTAGGCGAACGGGCTAATGAAAAACTGTTTTTT
CDR3 protein: CASSLGERANEKLFF
D gene: -
J gene: TRBJ1-4
clone size: -
V gene: TRBV5-1

CDR3 DNA: TGTGCCAGCTCACCCTCTCGGGGGGGTTCAGAGACCCAGTACTTC
CDR3 protein: CASSPSRGGSETQYF
D gene: TRBD2
J gene: TRBJ2-5
clone size: -
V gene: TRBV18

CDR3 DNA: TGTGCCACAAGACAGTTCAATGAGCAGTTCTTC
CDR3 protein: CATRQFNEQFF
D gene: -
J gene: TRBJ2-1
clone size: -
V gene: TRBV24-1

CDR3 DNA: TGCACCAGATTGGGTGAGGTTGGGACCCAGTACTTC
CDR3 protein: CTRLGEVGTQYF
D gene: -
J gene: TRBJ2-5
clone size: -
V gene: TRBV29-1

CDR3 DNA: TGTGCCAGCAGCAAAGCCGAGACTTCCCCCAATGAGCAGTTCTTC
CDR3 protein: CASSKAETSPNEQFF
D gene: -
J gene: TRBJ2-1
clone size: -
V gene: TRBV21-1

CDR3 DNA: TGTGCCAGCAGCTTAGTACTGGGTTCGGGGCCCCAGCATTTT
CDR3 protein: CASSLVLGSGPQHF
D gene: -
J gene: TRBJ1-5
clone size: -
V gene: TRBV11-2

CDR3 DNA: TGTGCCAGCAGCCCGACTGTAGTCGTGTACGAGCAGTACTTC
CDR3 protein: CASSPTVVVYEQYF
D gene: -
J gene: TRBJ2-7
clone size: -
V gene: TRBV4-2

CDR3 DNA: TGTGCCAGCAGTTTATTCTTAGCGGTTAGCACAGATACGCAGTATTTT
CDR3 protein: CASSLFLAVSTDTQYF
D gene: -
J gene: TRBJ2-3
clone size: -
V gene: TRBV28

CDR3 DNA: TGTGCCAGCAGTGACGAGTTGGCAGATACGCAGTATTTT
CDR3 protein: CASSDELADTQYF
D gene: -
J gene: TRBJ2-3
clone size: -
V gene: TRBV6-4

CDR3 DNA: TGCGCCAGCAGCTTGGTCCCGAGCACAGATACGCAGTATTTT
CDR3 protein: CASSLVPSTDTQYF
D gene: -
J gene: TRBJ2-3
clone size: -
V gene: TRBV5-1

CDR3 DNA: TGCGCCAGCAGTGATGAGAGCAATCAGCCCCAGCATTTT
CDR3 protein: CASSDESNQPQHF
D gene: -
J gene: TRBJ1-5
clone size: -
V gene: TRBV10-1

CDR3 DNA: TGTGCCACCAGCAGCGACTTGGGGTCCTACAATGAGCAGTTCTTC
CDR3 protein: CATSSDLGSYNEQFF
D gene: -
J gene: TRBJ2-1
clone size: -
V gene: TRBV15

CDR3 DNA: TGTGCCAGCAGTCACTCTTGGCGGGGGGTCTACGAGCAGTACTTC
CDR3 protein: CASSHSWRGVYEQYF
D gene: TRBD2
J gene: TRBJ2-7
clone size: -
V gene: TRBV27

CDR3 DNA: TGTGCCAGCAGCCTACAGGGTATGAACACTGAAGCTTTCTTT
CDR3 protein: CASSLQGMNTEAFF
D gene: -
J gene: TRBJ1-1
clone size: -
V gene: TRBV6-5

CDR3 DNA: TGTGCCAGTAGTAGACAGGGGAAAGGTGAGCAGTTCTTC
CDR3 protein: CASSRQGKGEQFF
D gene: TRBD1
J gene: TRBJ2-1
clone size: -
V gene: TRBV19

CDR3 DNA: TGTGCCTGGAGTGTAGGGGGCACGGCGGGAGATACGCAGTATTTT
CDR3 protein: CAWSVGGTAGDTQYF
D gene: TRBD1
J gene: TRBJ2-3
clone size: -
V gene: TRBV30

CDR3 DNA: TGCGCCAGCAGCCAAATCTCGGCGCGGGATAATACCGGGGAGCTGTTTTTT
CDR3 protein: CASSQISARDNTGELFF
D gene: -
J gene: TRBJ2-2
clone size: -
V gene: TRBV4-1

CDR3 DNA: TGTGCCAGCAGCCTCCAGGCCCCCTACGAGCAGTACTTC
CDR3 protein: CASSLQAPYEQYF
D gene: -
J gene: TRBJ2-7
clone size: -
V gene: TRBV7-8

CDR3 DNA: TGTGCCAGCAGTTTTGTGGTGACTGGGGCCAACGTCCTGACTTTC
CDR3 protein: CASSFVVTGANVLTF
D gene: -
J gene: TRBJ2-6
clone size: -
V gene: TRBV27

CDR3 DNA: TGTGCCAGTAGTAGGGAACTCGGGGGGTCCTACACTGAAGCTTTCTTT
CDR3 protein: CASSRELGGSYTEAFF
D gene: -
J gene: TRBJ1-1
clone size: -
V gene: TRBV19

CDR3 DNA: TGTGCCAGCAGCATTGGGAGGGCCGTCACAGATACGCAGTATTTT
CDR3 protein: CASSIGRAVTDTQYF
D gene: TRBD2
J gene: TRBJ2-3
clone size: -
V gene: TRBV7-7

CDR3 DNA: TGTGCCAGTAGTATAGCGTCTAGCGGGGGACCTCAGGATACGCAGTATTTT
CDR3 protein: CASSIASSGGPQDTQYF
D gene: TRBD2
J gene: TRBJ2-3
clone size: -
V gene: TRBV19

CDR3 DNA: TGTGCCATCAGTGACTCAGGGAACCAGCCCCAGCATTTT
CDR3 protein: CAISDSGNQPQHF
D gene: -
J gene: TRBJ1-5
clone size: -
V gene: TRBV10-3

CDR3 DNA: TGTGCCTGGAGTGTAAAAGGGACAGGGGGCTCCTACAATGAGCAGTTCTTC
CDR3 protein: CAWSVKGTGGSYNEQFF
D gene: TRBD1
J gene: TRBJ2-1
clone size: few
V gene: TRBV30

CDR3 DNA: TGTGCCAGTAGTATTGTCGGGGAGCAGTTCTTC
CDR3 protein: CASSIVGEQFF
D gene: -
J gene: TRBJ2-1
clone size: -
V gene: TRBV19

CDR3 DNA: TGTGCCACCAGGGACGCAGCTAACTATGGCTACACCTTC
CDR3 protein: CATRDAANYGYTF
D gene: -
J gene: TRBJ1-2
clone size: -
V gene: TRBV15

CDR3 DNA: TGTGCCAGCAGTTACTCAGGTGAAAAACTGTTTTTT
CDR3 protein: CASSYSGEKLFF
D gene: -
J gene: TRBJ1-4
clone size: -
V gene: TRBV6-6

CDR3 DNA: TGTGCCAGCAGTTACCGGGGACAGAGCAATCAGCCCCAGCATTTT
CDR3 protein: CASSYRGQSNQPQHF
D gene: TRBD1
J gene: TRBJ1-5
clone size: -
V gene: TRBV6-6

CDR3 DNA: TGTGCCAGCAGCCCCGGGACTACTCTTTGGGGGACCCAGTACTTC
CDR3 protein: CASSPGTTLWGTQYF
D gene: TRBD2
J gene: TRBJ2-5
clone size: -
V gene: TRBV2

CDR3 DNA: TGCGCCAGCAGCATTGACAGGGGGTCAGGAAACACCATATATTTT
CDR3 protein: CASSIDRGSGNTIYF
D gene: TRBD1
J gene: TRBJ1-3
clone size: -
V gene: TRBV5-1

CDR3 DNA: TGTGCCAGCAGTGAAGCCCCGGGACCTGTTACTGAAGCTTTCTTT
CDR3 protein: CASSEAPGPVTEAFF
D gene: -
J gene: TRBJ1-1
clone size: -
V gene: TRBV2

CDR3 DNA: TGTGCCAGCAGCCCCACTTGGATCGTGAACACTGAAGCTTTCTTT
CDR3 protein: CASSPTWIVNTEAFF
D gene: -
J gene: TRBJ1-1
clone size: -
V gene: TRBV7-2

CDR3 DNA: TGTGCCAGCTCTCCTAGCCGGGACCTTTATTCCGACTACACCTTC
CDR3 protein: CASSPSRDLYSDYTF
D gene: -
J gene: TRBJ1-2
clone size: -
V gene: TRBV18

CDR3 DNA: TGTGCCAGCAGCTTCCATAATTCACCCCTCCACTTT
CDR3 protein: CASSFHNSPLHF
D gene: -
J gene: TRBJ1-6
clone size: -
V gene: TRBV13

CDR3 DNA: TGTGCCAGCAGTGTGGAGTCCACCTATCAGCCCCAGCATTTT
CDR3 protein: CASSVESTYQPQHF
D gene: -
J gene: TRBJ1-5
clone size: -
V gene: TRBV2

CDR3 DNA: TGTGCCAGCAGCCCTCTGGCTAGCGGGAGGACGATTACCGGGGAGCTGTTTTTT
CDR3 protein: CASSPLASGRTITGELFF
D gene: TRBD2
J gene: TRBJ2-2
clone size: -
V gene: TRBV7-8

CDR3 DNA: TGTGCCAGTAGTATCTCAGGGGTTTTCTCCTACGAGCAGTACTTC
CDR3 protein: CASSISGVFSYEQYF
D gene: -
J gene: TRBJ2-7
clone size: -
V gene: TRBV19

CDR3 DNA: TGTGCCAGCAGTTCCTCCACGCGGCCCCAGCATTTT
CDR3 protein: CASSSSTRPQHF
D gene: -
J gene: TRBJ1-5
clone size: few
V gene: TRBV28

CDR3 DNA: TGCGCCAGCAGCTTGTTGGGGCCCGACAATGAGCAGTTCTTC
CDR3 protein: CASSLLGPDNEQFF
D gene: -
J gene: TRBJ2-1
clone size: -
V gene: TRBV5-1

CDR3 DNA: TGTGCCAGCAAGGGTGGACAGGCCCTGAAGGGGCCCCAGCATTTT
CDR3 protein: CASKGGQALKGPQHF
D gene: TRBD1
J gene: TRBJ1-5
clone size: -
V gene: TRBV6-5

CDR3 DNA: TGTGCCACCGAATGGGGGGGAACCGAAGCTTTCTTT
CDR3 protein: CATEWGGTEAFF
D gene: -
J gene: TRBJ1-1
clone size: once
V gene: TRBV12-3/TRBV12-4

CDR3 DNA: TGTGCCAGCAGCTTATCAGCAGGGTCTAATGAAAAACTGTTTTTT
CDR3 protein: CASSLSAGSNEKLFF
D gene: -
J gene: TRBJ1-4
clone size: -
V gene: TRBV7-9

CDR3 DNA: TGTGCCAGTAGTATTAGCAGAGGGTCCCACGAGCAGTACTTC
CDR3 protein: CASSISRGSHEQYF
D gene: -
J gene: TRBJ2-7
clone size: -
V gene: TRBV19

CDR3 DNA: TGCGCCAGCAGCCCCCTAAGCGACAGGGGCACAGATACGCAGTATTTT
CDR3 protein: CASSPLSDRGTDTQYF
D gene: TRBD1
J gene: TRBJ2-3
clone size: -
V gene: TRBV5-1

CDR3 DNA: TGTGCCAGCAGTTTAACAGGGGTGGGAACTGAAGCTTTCTTT
CDR3 protein: CASSLTGVGTEAFF
D gene: TRBD1
J gene: TRBJ1-1
clone size: -
V gene: TRBV27

CDR3 DNA: TGTGCCAGCAGTTTTTCCGGGACAGGGCCTAAGACCCAGTACTTC
CDR3 protein: CASSFSGTGPKTQYF
D gene: TRBD1
J gene: TRBJ2-5
clone size: -
V gene: TRBV27

CDR3 DNA: TGTGCCAGCAGTGAATCCCAGGGACGGGGCTACACCTTC
CDR3 protein: CASSESQGRGYTF
D gene: -
J gene: TRBJ1-2
clone size: -
V gene: TRBV6-1

CDR3 DNA: TGCGCCAGCAGCCCGGACAGGGGGCTCTATGGCTACACCTTC
CDR3 protein: CASSPDRGLYGYTF
D gene: TRBD1
J gene: TRBJ1-2
clone size: once
V gene: TRBV10-2

CDR3 DNA: TGTGCCAGCAGCTCCTTGGGGGAGCAGTACTTC
CDR3 protein: CASSSLGEQYF
D gene: -
J gene: TRBJ2-7
clone size: -
V gene: TRBV7-9